The source of this T cell receptor (beta chain) is a study of OX40 agonist ivuxolimab in advanced cancers. The overall study: An anti-OX40 (CD134) antibody with agonistic activity, ivuxolimab, was administered to patients. Treatment received earlier with anti-PD-1, anti-PD-L1 or anti-CTLA-4 agents was allowed, and less than 45% had some. All patients had ivuxolimab intravenously every 2 weeks at 0.01 to 10 mg/kg. Study-level findings and limits: Both blood CD4+ and CD8+ T cells showed clonal growth by week 6 at 0.1 to 3.0 mg/kg.

Sequencing used immunoSEQ multiplex PCR; TCRdb keeps in-frame clones, though not all of them. The table shows 70,000 to 85,000 clones, with approximately 95% occurring only once. Of note for this clone: What it recognizes is unknown.

Trimming removed 1 base at V and 0 bases at J, with 6 bases between. This CDR3 is 14 amino acids long. Germline V CDR1 and CDR2: SGHAT, FQNNGV. The TCR sequence derives from an adult with an advanced solid tumor such as melanoma, head and neck, liver or kidney cancer. Sequencing was performed on CD4+ or CD8+ T cells sorted from blood, taken in a trial of the OX40 agonist ivuxolimab. The chain combines TRBV11-2 with TRBJ1-1; D gene ambiguous. CDR3 sequence (DNA): TGTGCCAGCAGCTTAGGTCCGGTGAACACTGAAGCTTTCTTT. This codes for CASSLGPVNTEAFF. The entire variable domain, with the rest obtained from reference TRBV11-2 and TRBJ1-1, is as follows: EAGVAQSPRYKIIEKRQSVAFWCNPISGHATLYWYQQILGQGPKLLIQFQNNGVVDDSQLPKDRFSAERLKGVDSTLKIQPAKLEDSAVYLCASSLGPVNTEAFFGQGTRLTVV.